Below are 5 T cell receptor beta chains sequenced from a single sample in a study of OX40 agonist ivuxolimab in advanced cancers. This table comes from immunoSEQ multiplex PCR, and its TCRdb copy is limited to in-frame clones, with some not included. The sample has 20,000 to 25,000 clones; about three quarters are singletons. Sample: CD4+ or CD8+ T cells sorted from blood, taken in a trial of the OX40 agonist ivuxolimab. These receptors were collected from an adult with an advanced solid tumor such as melanoma, head and neck, liver or kidney cancer.

V and J are TRBV27 and TRBJ2-5; D may be TRBD1 (7 bases). Near its end, the DNA agrees better with TRBJ2-7, so the J call may be wrong. Germline assignment: CDR1 MNHEY and CDR2 SMNVEV (reference sequence). This CDR3 spans 14 amino acids. The CDR3 region has the DNA TGTGCCAGCAGGCCCAGGGGGGCGACCTACGAGCAGTACTTC. This gives the protein CASRPRGATYEQYF.

The chain joins TRBV6-1 to TRBJ2-7; 8 bases match TRBD1. This CDR3 is built from 14 residues. Trimming removed 7 bases from V and 1 base from J; junction bases left unmatched: 6. Germline V CDR1 and CDR2: MNHNS, SASEGT. The CDR3: CASTFGDRSYEQYF. Written as DNA, the CDR3 is TGTGCCAGCACCTTCGGGGACAGGTCCTACGAGCAGTACTTC.

This clone was detected a few times. The chain has TRBV14 and TRBJ1-1; unclear D gene. The germline V and J ends were trimmed by 0 bases and 7 bases, with 3 bases remaining between them. Looked up from germline, CDR1 is SGHDN and CDR2 is FVKESK. CDR3 length equals 11 residues. This CDR3 is CASSQDSEAFF. In DNA form, the CDR3 reads TGTGCCAGCAGCCAAGACAGTGAAGCTTTCTTT.

This clone showed up just a few times. V gene TRBV6-5 combines with J gene TRBJ1-5; tentatively, D is TRBD1 (5 bases). This CDR3 spans 15 amino acids. Trimming took off 6 bases at V and 4 bases at J, with 16 bases between the two ends. Germline values: CDR1 MNHEY, CDR2 SVGAGI. The CDR3 protein is CASSPDTSGNQPQHF. CDR3 in DNA: TGTGCCAGCAGCCCGGACACCTCCGGGAATCAGCCCCAGCATTTT.

This chain uses TRBV21-1 with TRBJ1-5. TRBV21-1 is given as a pseudogene. CDR3 size: 14 residues. For the CDR3, the DNA is TGTGCCAGCAGCCCCCGGAGGGGTGGCCAGCCCCAGCATTTT. Amino acid sequence: CASSPRRGGQPQHF.